These T cell receptor beta chains were read from a single sample in a study of identical twins. TCRdb recomputed calls from the 5' RACE reads with MiXCR, one row per CDR3 protein. The data contain hundreds of thousands of distinct CDR3 sequences, roughly 26% of them singletons. The sample also formed part of further work on T cells expressing NK-cell markers.

Sequencing input: CD4+ T cells sorted from blood. These receptors were obtained from a woman under 30 in good health. Both conserved end residues are part of each CDR3. The D gene is left open where the match is weak. Clone size is given for some rows only: seen once, a few or many times, or a class if the clone is expanded.

length	V	size	D	J	DNA	CDR3
17	TRBV4-2	.	TRBD2	TRBJ2-1	TGTGCCAGCAGCCAAGAGGCTAGCGGGGGGGCCTGGGGTGAGCAGTTCTTC	CASSQEASGGAWGEQFF
13	TRBV6-2/TRBV6-3	.	.	TRBJ2-1	TGTGCCAGCAAAGGGCCTACCTACAATGAGCAGTTCTTC	CASKGPTYNEQFF
15	TRBV12-3/TRBV12-4	few	.	TRBJ2-3	TGTGCCAGCAGTGTCACAGGGAAGGCGGAAGATACGCAGTATTTT	CASSVTGKAEDTQYF
14	TRBV7-9	few	TRBD1	TRBJ1-5	TGTGCCAGCAGCTTCACAGGGGGTACTCAGCCCCAGCATTTT	CASSFTGGTQPQHF
12	TRBV20-1	few	.	TRBJ2-3	TGCAGTGCTACAACAGGGTCAGATACGCAGTATTTT	CSATTGSDTQYF
13	TRBV15	.	.	TRBJ2-7	TGTGCCACCAGCAGTGTACGGGGGTACGAGCAGTACTTC	CATSSVRGYEQYF
16	TRBV27	many	TRBD2	TRBJ2-2	TGTGCCAGCAGCCGACTAGCGGGAGGTCCCACCGGGGAGCTGTTTTTT	CASSRLAGGPTGELFF
13	TRBV20-1	few	TRBD2	TRBJ2-1	TGCAGTGCTAGTCGGGGGGGGCTCGTTGAGCAGTTCTTC	CSASRGGLVEQFF
15	TRBV27	few	TRBD1	TRBJ1-1	TGTGCCAGCAGTTCGCCCGACAGGGGGCCAACTGAAGCTTTCTTT	CASSSPDRGPTEAFF
14	TRBV4-3	few	.	TRBJ2-2	TGCGCCAGCAGCCGGGAACCCCGCACCGGGGAGCTGTTTTTT	CASSREPRTGELFF